This T cell receptor (beta chain) was identified in a study of blood T cell repertoires in COVID-19. At the level of the study: Samples representing acute and convalescent COVID-19 were sourced from the United States, Italy and Spain. T cells, B-cell-depleted T cells, or PBMCs provided the cDNA or gDNA that served as material.

The J segment lost 11 bases and the V segment lost 5 bases, leaving 8 bases of the junction unmatched. The CDR3 loop spans 13 amino acids. Looked up from germline, CDR1 is SNHLY and CDR2 is FYNNEI. In the authors' workflow: Amplification of reference gene primers was used by the study to estimate nucleated cell counts. Repertoires were generated with immunoSEQ multiplex PCR, while TCRdb's copy carries only in-frame clones and drops some. V and J calls and clone size are those listed in that table; D and trimming were worked out from the DNA. The sample records about 400,000 clones, more than 85% being singletons.

The chain joins TRBV2 to TRBJ2-1; TRBD1 aligns across 8 bases. Sequencing used peripheral blood. This clonotype originated in a human donor in a cohort sampled during active COVID-19. Written as DNA, the CDR3 is TGTGCCAGCAGTACGGACAGGGTTCGGCAGCAGTTCTTC. This gives the protein CASSTDRVRQQFF.